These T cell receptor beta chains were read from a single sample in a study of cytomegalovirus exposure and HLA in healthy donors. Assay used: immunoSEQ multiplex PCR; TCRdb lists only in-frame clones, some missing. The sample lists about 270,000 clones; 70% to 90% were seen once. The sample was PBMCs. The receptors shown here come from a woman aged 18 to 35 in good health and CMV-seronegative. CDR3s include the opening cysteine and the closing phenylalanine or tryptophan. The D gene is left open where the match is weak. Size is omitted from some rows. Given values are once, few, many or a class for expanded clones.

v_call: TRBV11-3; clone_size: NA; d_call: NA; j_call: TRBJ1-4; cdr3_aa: CASSPRVITGTNEKLFF; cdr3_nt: TGTGCCAGCAGCCCCCGCGTAATTACAGGAACTAATGAAAAACTGTTTTTT
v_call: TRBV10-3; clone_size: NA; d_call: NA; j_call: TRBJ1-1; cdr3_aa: CAISVHPREDTEAFF; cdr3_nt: TGTGCCATCAGTGTCCATCCCCGGGAAGACACTGAAGCTTTCTTT
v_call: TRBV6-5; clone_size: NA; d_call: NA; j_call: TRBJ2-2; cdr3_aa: CASRTYSNTGELFF; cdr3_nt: TGTGCCAGTCGAACCTACTCGAACACCGGGGAGCTGTTTTTT
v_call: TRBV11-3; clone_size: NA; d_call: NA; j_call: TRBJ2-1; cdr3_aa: CASRPSPNPEQFF; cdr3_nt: TGTGCCAGCAGACCATCCCCTAATCCTGAGCAGTTCTTC
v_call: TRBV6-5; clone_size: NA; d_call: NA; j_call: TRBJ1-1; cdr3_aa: CASSYYQGSTEAFF; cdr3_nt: TGTGCCAGCAGTTACTACCAGGGCTCAACTGAAGCTTTCTTT
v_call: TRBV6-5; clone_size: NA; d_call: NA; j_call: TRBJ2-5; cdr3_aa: CASSRGLGETQYF; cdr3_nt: TGTGCCAGCAGCCGCGGACTTGGAGAGACCCAGTACTTC
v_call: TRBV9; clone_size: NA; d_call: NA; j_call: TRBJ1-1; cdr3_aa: CASTPGRGMNTEAFF; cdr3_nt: TGTGCCAGCACCCCGGGGAGGGGGATGAACACTGAAGCTTTCTTT
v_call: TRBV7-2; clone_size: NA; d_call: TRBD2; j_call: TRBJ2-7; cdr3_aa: CASSLGASGYNEQYF; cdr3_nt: TGTGCCAGCAGCTTAGGAGCTAGCGGGTACAACGAGCAGTACTTC
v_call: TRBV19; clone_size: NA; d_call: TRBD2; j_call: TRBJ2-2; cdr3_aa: CASSTPGTSDGGELFF; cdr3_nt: TGTGCCAGTAGTACCCCCGGGACTAGCGACGGCGGGGAGCTGTTTTTT
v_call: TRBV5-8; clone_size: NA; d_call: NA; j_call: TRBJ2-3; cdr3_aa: CASSLLAPPFTDTQYF; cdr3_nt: TGTGCCAGCAGCTTGCTGGCTCCACCATTCACAGATACGCAGTATTTT
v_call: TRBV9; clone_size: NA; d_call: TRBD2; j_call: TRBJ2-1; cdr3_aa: CASSGGGEHEQFF; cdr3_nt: TGTGCCAGCAGCGGGGGAGGGGAGCATGAGCAGTTCTTC
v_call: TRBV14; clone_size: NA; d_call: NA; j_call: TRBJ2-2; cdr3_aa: CASSPRTGSGLFF; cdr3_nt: TGTGCCAGCAGCCCGCGAACCGGGAGCGGGCTGTTTTTT
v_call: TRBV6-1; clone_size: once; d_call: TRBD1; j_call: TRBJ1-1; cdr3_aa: CANARTGENTEAFF; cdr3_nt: TGTGCCAACGCTAGAACAGGGGAGAACACTGAAGCTTTCTTT
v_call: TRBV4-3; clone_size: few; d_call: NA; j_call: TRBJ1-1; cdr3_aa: CASSTLGEVNTEAFF; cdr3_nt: TGCGCCAGCAGCACTCTGGGGGAGGTGAACACTGAAGCTTTCTTT
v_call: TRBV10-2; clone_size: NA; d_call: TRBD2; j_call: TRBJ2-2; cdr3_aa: CASRGGSNTGELFF; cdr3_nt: TGCGCCAGCAGGGGGGGGAGTAACACCGGGGAGCTGTTTTTT
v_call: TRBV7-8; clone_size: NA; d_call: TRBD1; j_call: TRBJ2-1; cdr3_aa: CASSTGQGVSYNEQFF; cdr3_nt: TGTGCCAGCAGCACGGGACAGGGAGTATCCTACAATGAGCAGTTCTTC
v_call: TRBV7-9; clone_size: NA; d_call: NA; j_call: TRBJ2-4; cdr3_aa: CASSLDGHPWGIQYF; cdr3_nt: TGTGCCAGCAGCTTAGACGGACACCCGTGGGGCATTCAGTACTTC
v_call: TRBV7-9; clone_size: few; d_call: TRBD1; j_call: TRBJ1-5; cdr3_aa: CASSQGVNQPQHF; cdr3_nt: TGTGCCAGCAGTCAGGGGGTCAATCAGCCCCAGCATTTT
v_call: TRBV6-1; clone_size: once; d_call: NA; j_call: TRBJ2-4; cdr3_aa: CASSERARGNIQYF; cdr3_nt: TGTGCCAGCAGTGAAAGGGCCCGGGGGAACATTCAGTACTTC
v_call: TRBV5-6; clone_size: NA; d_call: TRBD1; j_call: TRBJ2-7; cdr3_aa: CASTRQGIYEQYF; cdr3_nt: TGTGCCAGCACCCGACAGGGTATCTACGAGCAGTACTTC
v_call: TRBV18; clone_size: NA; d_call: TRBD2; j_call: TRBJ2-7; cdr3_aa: CASSSGRGYEQYF; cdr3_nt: TGTGCCAGCTCGAGCGGGAGGGGCTACGAGCAGTACTTC
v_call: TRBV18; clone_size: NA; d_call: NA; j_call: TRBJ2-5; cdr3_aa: CATDAGTETQYF; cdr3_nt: TGTGCCACCGACGCGGGTACGGAGACCCAGTACTTC
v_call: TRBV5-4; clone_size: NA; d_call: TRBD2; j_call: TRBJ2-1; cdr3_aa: CASSFRTSGPYNEQFF; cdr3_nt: TGTGCCAGCAGCTTCCGGACTAGCGGACCCTACAATGAGCAGTTCTTC
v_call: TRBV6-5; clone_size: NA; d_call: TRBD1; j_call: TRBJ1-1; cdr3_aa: CASSYETGITEAFF; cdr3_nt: TGTGCCAGCAGTTACGAGACAGGGATCACTGAAGCTTTCTTT
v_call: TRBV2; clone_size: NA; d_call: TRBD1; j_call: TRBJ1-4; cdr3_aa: CASSEGTGGLGREKLFF; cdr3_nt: TGTGCCAGCAGTGAGGGGACAGGGGGCCTCGGTCGTGAAAAACTGTTTTTT
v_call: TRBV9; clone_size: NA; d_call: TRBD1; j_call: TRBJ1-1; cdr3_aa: CASSAPQGAVTEAFF; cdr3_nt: TGTGCCAGCAGCGCCCCACAGGGGGCCGTCACTGAAGCTTTCTTT
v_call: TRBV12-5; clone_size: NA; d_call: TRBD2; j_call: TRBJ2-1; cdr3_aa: CASGLGWTSGSNEQFF; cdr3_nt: TGTGCTAGTGGTTTGGGATGGACTAGCGGGAGCAATGAGCAGTTCTTC
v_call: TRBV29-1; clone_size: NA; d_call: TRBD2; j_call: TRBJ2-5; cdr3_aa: CSVEAMREGQETQYF; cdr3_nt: TGCAGCGTTGAAGCAATGCGGGAGGGTCAAGAGACCCAGTACTTC
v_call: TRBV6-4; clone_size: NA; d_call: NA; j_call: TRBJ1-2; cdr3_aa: CASSDQAAGGYTF; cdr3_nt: TGTGCCAGCAGTGATCAGGCCGCTGGAGGCTACACCTTC
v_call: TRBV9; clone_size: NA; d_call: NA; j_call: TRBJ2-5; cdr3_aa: CASSPHVGAEQETQYF; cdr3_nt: TGTGCCAGCAGCCCCCACGTCGGAGCAGAGCAAGAGACCCAGTACTTC
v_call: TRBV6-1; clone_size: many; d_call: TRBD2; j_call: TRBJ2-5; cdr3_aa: CASSELAGGQETQYF; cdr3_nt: TGTGCCAGCAGTGAACTAGCGGGGGGGCAAGAGACCCAGTACTTC
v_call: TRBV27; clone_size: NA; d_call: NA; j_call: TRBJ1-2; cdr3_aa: CASSLYPGGRGYGYTF; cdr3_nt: TGTGCCAGCAGTTTATATCCCGGGGGGCGCGGCTATGGCTACACCTTC
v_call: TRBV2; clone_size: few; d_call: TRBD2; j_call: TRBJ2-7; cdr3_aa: CASSATTSGRRAGQYF; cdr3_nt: TGTGCCAGCAGCGCTACGACTAGCGGGAGGCGCGCAGGGCAGTACTTC
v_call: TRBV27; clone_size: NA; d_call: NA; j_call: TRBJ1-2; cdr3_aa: CASSLGPSDYGYTF; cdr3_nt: TGTGCCAGCAGTTTAGGTCCCTCAGACTATGGCTACACCTTC
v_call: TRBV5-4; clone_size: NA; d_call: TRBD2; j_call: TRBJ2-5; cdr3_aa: CASSSLAGFRETQYF; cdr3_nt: TGTGCCAGCAGCTCGTTAGCGGGGTTCCGGGAGACCCAGTACTTC
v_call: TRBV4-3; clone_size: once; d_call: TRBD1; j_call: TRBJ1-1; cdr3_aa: CASGSGTGIETEAFF; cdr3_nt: TGCGCCAGCGGATCCGGGACAGGGATTGAAACTGAAGCTTTCTTT
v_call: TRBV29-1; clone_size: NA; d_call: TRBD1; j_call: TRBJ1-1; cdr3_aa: CSVDQTRTGEITEAFF; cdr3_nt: TGCAGCGTTGATCAAACCAGGACAGGGGAGATTACTGAAGCTTTCTTT